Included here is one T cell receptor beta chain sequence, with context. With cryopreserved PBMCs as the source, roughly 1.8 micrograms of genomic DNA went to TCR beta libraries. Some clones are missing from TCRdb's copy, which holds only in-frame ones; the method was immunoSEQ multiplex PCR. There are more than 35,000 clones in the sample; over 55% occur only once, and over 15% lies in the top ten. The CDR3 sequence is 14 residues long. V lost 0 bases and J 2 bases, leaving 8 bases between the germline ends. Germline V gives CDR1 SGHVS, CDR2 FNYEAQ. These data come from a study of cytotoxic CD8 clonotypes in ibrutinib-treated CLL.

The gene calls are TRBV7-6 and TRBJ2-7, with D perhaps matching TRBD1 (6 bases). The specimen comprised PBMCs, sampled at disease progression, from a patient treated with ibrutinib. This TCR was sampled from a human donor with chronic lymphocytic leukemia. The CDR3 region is CASSLAGQPYEQYF. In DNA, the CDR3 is TGTGCCAGCAGCTTAGCAGGACAGCCCTACGAGCAGTACTTC.